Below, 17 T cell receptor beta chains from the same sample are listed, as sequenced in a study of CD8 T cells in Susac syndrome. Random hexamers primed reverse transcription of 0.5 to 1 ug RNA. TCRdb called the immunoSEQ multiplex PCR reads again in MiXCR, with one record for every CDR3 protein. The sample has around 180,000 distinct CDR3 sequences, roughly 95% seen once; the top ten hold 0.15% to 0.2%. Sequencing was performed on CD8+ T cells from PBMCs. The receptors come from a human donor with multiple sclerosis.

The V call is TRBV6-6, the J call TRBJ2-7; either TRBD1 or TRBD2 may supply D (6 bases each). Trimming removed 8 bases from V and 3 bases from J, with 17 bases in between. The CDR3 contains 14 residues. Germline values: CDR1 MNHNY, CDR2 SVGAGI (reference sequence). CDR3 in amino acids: CASWHSGALYEQYF. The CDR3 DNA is TGTGCCAGCTGGCATTCGGGGGCCCTCTACGAGCAGTACTTC.

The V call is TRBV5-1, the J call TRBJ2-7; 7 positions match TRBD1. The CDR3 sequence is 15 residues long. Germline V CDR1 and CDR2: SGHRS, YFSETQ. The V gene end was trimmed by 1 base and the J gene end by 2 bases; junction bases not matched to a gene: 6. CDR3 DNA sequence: TGCGCCAGCAGCTTGTCTACAGGGGTCCCCTACGAGCAGTACTTC. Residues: CASSLSTGVPYEQYF.

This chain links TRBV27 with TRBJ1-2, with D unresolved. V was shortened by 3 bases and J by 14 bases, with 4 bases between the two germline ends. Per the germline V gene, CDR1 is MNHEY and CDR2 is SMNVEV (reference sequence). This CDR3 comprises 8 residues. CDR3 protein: CASSFSTF. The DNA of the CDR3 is TGTGCCAGCAGTTTCTCTACCTTC.

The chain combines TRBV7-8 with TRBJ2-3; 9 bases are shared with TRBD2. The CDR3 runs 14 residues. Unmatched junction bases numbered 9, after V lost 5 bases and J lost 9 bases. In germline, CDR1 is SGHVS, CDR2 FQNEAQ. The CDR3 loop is CASSHTTSGGTQYF. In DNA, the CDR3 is TGTGCCAGCAGCCACACGACTAGCGGAGGCACGCAGTATTTT.

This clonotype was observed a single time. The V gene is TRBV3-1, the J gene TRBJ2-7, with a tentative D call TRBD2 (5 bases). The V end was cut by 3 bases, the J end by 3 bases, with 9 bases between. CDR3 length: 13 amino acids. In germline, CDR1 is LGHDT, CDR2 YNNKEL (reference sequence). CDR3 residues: CASSQEEYYEQYF. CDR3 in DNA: TGTGCCAGCAGCCAGGAGGAGTACTACGAGCAGTACTTC.

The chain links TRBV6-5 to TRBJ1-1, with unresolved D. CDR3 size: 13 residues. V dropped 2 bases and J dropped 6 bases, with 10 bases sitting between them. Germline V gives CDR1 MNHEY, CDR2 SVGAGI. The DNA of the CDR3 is TGTGCCAGCAGTTACGGGGTGGTGGCTGAAGCTTTCTTT. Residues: CASSYGVVAEAFF.

CDR3 residues: CSVLRDGYEQFF. The CDR3 region has the DNA TGCAGCGTATTAAGGGATGGGTATGAGCAGTTCTTC. The rearrangement links TRBV29-1 to TRBJ2-1, with D hard to call. V was clipped by 6 bases and J by 8 bases, with 14 bases between them. Germline assignment: CDR1 SQVTM and CDR2 ANQGSEA. There are 12 residues in the CDR3.

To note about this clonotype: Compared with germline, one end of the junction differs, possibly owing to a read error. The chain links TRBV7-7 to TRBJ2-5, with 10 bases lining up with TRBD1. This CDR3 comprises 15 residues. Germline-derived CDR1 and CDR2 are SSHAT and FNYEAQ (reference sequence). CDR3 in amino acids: CASSRDRGNQETQYF. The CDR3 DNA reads TGTGCTAGCAGCCGGGACAGGGGCAACCAAGAGACCCAGTACTTC.

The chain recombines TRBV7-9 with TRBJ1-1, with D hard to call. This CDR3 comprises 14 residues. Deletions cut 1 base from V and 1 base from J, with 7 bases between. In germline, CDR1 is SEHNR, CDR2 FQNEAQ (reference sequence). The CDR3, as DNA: TGTGCCAGCAGCTTAGTTCTGGGGAACACTGAAGCTTTCTTT. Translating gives CASSLVLGNTEAFF.

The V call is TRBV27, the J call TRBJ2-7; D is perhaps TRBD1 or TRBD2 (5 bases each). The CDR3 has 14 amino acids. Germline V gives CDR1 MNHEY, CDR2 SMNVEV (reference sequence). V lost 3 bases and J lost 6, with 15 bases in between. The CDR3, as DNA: TGTGCCAGCAGTTTGTGGGACGGCTCCAGCGAGCAGTACTTC. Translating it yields CASSLWDGSSEQYF.

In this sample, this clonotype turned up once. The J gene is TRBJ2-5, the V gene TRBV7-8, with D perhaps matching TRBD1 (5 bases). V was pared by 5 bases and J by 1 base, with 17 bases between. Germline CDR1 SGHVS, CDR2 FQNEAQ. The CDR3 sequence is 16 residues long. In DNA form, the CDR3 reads TGTGCCAGCAGCCCGTTTCACAGGTCCCTCCAAGAGACCCAGTACTTC. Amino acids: CASSPFHRSLQETQYF.

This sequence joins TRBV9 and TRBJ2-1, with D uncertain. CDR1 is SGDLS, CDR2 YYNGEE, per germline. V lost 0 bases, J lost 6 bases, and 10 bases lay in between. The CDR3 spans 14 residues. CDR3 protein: CASSVEPAINEQFF. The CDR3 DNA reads TGTGCCAGCAGCGTAGAGCCGGCCATCAATGAGCAGTTCTTC.

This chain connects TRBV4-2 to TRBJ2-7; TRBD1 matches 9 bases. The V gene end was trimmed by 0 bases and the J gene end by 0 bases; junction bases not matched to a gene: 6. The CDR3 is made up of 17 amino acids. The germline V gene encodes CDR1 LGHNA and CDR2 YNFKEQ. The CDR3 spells CASSQDLWDRASYEQYF. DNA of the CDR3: TGTGCCAGCAGCCAAGATCTGTGGGACAGGGCCTCCTACGAGCAGTACTTC.

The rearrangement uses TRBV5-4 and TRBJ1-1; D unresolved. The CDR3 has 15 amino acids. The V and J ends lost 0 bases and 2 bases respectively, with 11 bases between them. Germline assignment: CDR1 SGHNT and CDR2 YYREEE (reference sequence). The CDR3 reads CASSLEPGANTEAFF. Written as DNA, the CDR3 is TGTGCCAGCAGCTTGGAGCCGGGCGCTAACACTGAAGCTTTCTTT. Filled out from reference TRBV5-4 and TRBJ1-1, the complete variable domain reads ETGVTQSPTHLIKTRGQQVTLRCSSQSGHNTVSWYQQALGQGPQFIFQYYREEENGRGNFPPRFSGLQFPNYSSELNVNALELDDSALYLCASSLEPGANTEAFFGQGTRLTVV.

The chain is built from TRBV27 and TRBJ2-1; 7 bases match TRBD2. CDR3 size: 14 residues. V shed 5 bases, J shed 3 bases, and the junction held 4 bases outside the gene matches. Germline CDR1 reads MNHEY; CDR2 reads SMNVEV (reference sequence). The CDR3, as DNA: TGTGCCAGCAGTGGCGGGGGTTACTACAATGAGCAGTTCTTC. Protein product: CASSGGGYYNEQFF.

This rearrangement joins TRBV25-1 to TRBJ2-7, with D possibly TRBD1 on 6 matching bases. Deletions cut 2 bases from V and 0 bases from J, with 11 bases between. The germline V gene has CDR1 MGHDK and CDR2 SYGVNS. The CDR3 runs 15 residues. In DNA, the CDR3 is TGTGCCAGCAGTGAAGGACAGAGTGCCTCCTACGAGCAGTACTTC. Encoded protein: CASSEGQSASYEQYF.

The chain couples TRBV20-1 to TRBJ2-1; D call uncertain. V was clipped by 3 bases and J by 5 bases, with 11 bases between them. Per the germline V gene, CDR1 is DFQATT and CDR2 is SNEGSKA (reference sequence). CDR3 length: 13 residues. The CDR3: CSARDGTDNEQFF. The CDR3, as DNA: TGCAGTGCTAGGGACGGAACCGACAATGAGCAGTTCTTC.